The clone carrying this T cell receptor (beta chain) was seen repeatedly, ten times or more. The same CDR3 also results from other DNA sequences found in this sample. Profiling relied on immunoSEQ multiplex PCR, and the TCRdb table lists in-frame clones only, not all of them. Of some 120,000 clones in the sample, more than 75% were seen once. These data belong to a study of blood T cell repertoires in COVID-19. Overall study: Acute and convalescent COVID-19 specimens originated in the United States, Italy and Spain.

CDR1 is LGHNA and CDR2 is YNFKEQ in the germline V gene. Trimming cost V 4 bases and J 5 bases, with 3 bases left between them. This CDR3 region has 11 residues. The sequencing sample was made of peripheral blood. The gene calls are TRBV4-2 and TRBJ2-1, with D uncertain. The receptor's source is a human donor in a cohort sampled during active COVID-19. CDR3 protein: CASSLNNEQFF. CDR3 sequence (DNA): TGTGCCAGCAGCCTTAACAATGAGCAGTTCTTC.